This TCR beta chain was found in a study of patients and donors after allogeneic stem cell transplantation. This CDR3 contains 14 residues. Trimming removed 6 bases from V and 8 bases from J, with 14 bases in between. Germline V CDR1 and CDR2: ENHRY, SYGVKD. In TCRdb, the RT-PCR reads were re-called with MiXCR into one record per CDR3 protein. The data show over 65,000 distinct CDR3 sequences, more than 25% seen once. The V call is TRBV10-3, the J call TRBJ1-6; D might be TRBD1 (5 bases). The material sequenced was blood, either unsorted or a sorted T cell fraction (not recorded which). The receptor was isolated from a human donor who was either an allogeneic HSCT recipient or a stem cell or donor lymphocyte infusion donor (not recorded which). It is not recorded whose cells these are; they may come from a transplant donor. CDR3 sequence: CAIRRGSDDSPLHF. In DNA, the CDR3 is TGTGCCATCAGAAGGGGAAGTGACGATTCACCCCTCCACTTT.